A selection of T cell receptor beta chains follows, all from one sample in a study of blood T cells in healthy people across ages. TCRdb processed the 5' RACE reads anew with MiXCR; each CDR3 protein has one entry. This table has about 970,000 distinct CDR3 sequences, around 54% appearing once. Sequencing input: blood. These receptors originate from a woman aged 60-75 years in good health. Both conserved end residues are part of each CDR3. A D gene is named only where the DNA matches it firmly. The size entry is marked missing in some rows and otherwise reads once, few, many or a size class.

d_call j_call clone_size v_call cdr3_aa cdr3_nt
NA TRBJ2-1 once TRBV6-6 CASSYRATSSYNEQFF TGTGCCAGCAGTTACCGGGCCACCAGCTCCTACAATGAGCAGTTCTTC
NA TRBJ2-1 NA TRBV18 CASSPTAWGPNEQFF TGTGCCAGCTCACCCACAGCTTGGGGACCGAATGAGCAGTTCTTC
TRBD1 TRBJ1-2 NA TRBV5-1 CASSLEGQAYYGYTF TGCGCCAGCAGCTTGGAGGGACAGGCTTACTATGGCTACACCTTC
TRBD2 TRBJ2-1 NA TRBV29-1 CSVVAGFENEQFF TGCAGCGTTGTAGCGGGGTTTGAGAATGAGCAGTTCTTC
TRBD2 TRBJ2-7 NA TRBV5-1 CASSSISGSAYEQYF TGCGCCAGCAGCTCAATTAGCGGGAGCGCCTACGAGCAGTACTTC
NA TRBJ2-4 NA TRBV6-6 CASSYVSLAKNIQYF TGTGCCAGCAGTTACGTCTCACTAGCCAAAAACATTCAGTACTTC
TRBD2 TRBJ2-1 few TRBV9 CASSVGGRDNEQFF TGTGCCAGCAGCGTAGGGGGGAGGGACAATGAGCAGTTCTTC
NA TRBJ2-7 NA TRBV11-2 CASSQDANMGYEQYF TGTGCCAGCAGCCAGGACGCCAATATGGGCTACGAGCAGTACTTC
NA TRBJ2-5 NA TRBV6-5 CASSAPVGGGKTRYF TGTGCCAGCAGTGCGCCCGTGGGGGGTGGAAAGACCCGGTACTTC
NA TRBJ2-4 NA TRBV30 CAWRSGFGKNIQYF TGTGCCTGGAGATCAGGGTTCGGCAAAAACATTCAGTACTTC
NA TRBJ2-5 NA TRBV29-1 CSVALRSEQYF TGCAGCGTTGCCCTTAGGAGTGAGCAGTACTTC
TRBD1 TRBJ1-2 NA TRBV9 CASSSTGQGARGYTF TGTGCCAGCAGCTCAACGGGACAGGGGGCTAGGGGCTACACCTTC
NA TRBJ1-5 NA TRBV18 CASSPLGVGSSNQPQHF TGTGCCAGCTCACCACTGGGAGTGGGGTCGAGCAATCAGCCCCAGCATTTT
TRBD2 TRBJ2-4 few TRBV7-2 CASSSSGRSPKNIQYF TGTGCCAGCAGCTCTAGCGGGAGGTCTCCCAAAAACATTCAGTACTTC
NA TRBJ2-3 NA TRBV2 CASSERGRGLSDTQYF TGTGCCAGCAGTGAAAGGGGGCGCGGACTATCAGATACGCAGTATTTT
NA TRBJ2-6 NA TRBV30 CAFGKGRTSGANVLTF TGTGCCTTTGGAAAGGGGAGAACTTCGGGGGCCAACGTCCTGACTTTC
NA TRBJ2-1 NA TRBV4-2 CASSLYPATSSYNEQFF TGTGCCAGCAGCCTCTATCCAGCGACTAGCTCCTACAATGAGCAGTTCTTC
NA TRBJ1-5 NA TRBV27 CATRPGLANQPQHF TGTGCCACCCGACCGGGACTGGCTAATCAGCCCCAGCATTTT
TRBD2 TRBJ2-7 NA TRBV3-1 CASSPTSGLNPHEQYF TGTGCCAGCAGTCCCACTAGCGGGTTAAACCCCCACGAGCAGTACTTC
NA TRBJ1-1 NA TRBV30 CAWLLVTEAFF TGTGCCTGGTTGCTGGTTACTGAAGCTTTCTTT
TRBD2 TRBJ2-3 NA TRBV20-1 CSAASPTSGGPTDTQYF TGCAGTGCCGCCTCCCCCACTAGCGGAGGCCCCACAGATACGCAGTATTTT
NA TRBJ1-2 NA TRBV28 CASSRTLGLGYGYTF TGTGCCAGCAGTCGAACCCTGGGACTTGGATATGGCTACACCTTC
TRBD1 TRBJ2-7 few TRBV10-3 CAISARRGLGEQYF TGTGCCATCAGTGCTCGCAGGGGGCTGGGGGAGCAGTACTTC
NA TRBJ2-7 NA TRBV20-1 CSARDPGISSYEQYF TGCAGTGCTAGAGATCCGGGGATTAGCTCCTACGAGCAGTACTTC
TRBD1 TRBJ2-2 NA TRBV4-2 CAGSTGQGAGELFF TGTGCCGGCAGCACAGGACAGGGGGCCGGGGAGCTGTTTTTT
TRBD2 TRBJ2-7 NA TRBV3-1 CASRRFGLAGEYEQYF TGTGCCAGCCGACGATTTGGACTAGCGGGAGAGTACGAGCAGTACTTC
NA TRBJ2-7 NA TRBV3-1 CASSQNIYEQYF TGTGCCAGCAGCCAAAATATCTACGAGCAGTACTTC
TRBD2 TRBJ2-5 NA TRBV6-1 CASNEINGLAGRETQYF TGTGCCAGCAATGAAATCAACGGACTAGCGGGAAGAGAGACCCAGTACTTC
NA TRBJ1-5 NA TRBV27 CASSPTTGSNQPQHF TGTGCCAGCAGCCCCACCACAGGTAGCAATCAGCCCCAGCATTTT
NA TRBJ2-1 NA TRBV10-3 CATSRDDEQFF TGTGCCACCTCAAGGGACGATGAGCAGTTCTTC
NA TRBJ1-4 NA TRBV14 CASSQDTAGPNEKLFF TGTGCCAGCAGCCAAGATACGGCAGGGCCTAATGAAAAACTGTTTTTT
TRBD2 TRBJ2-5 once TRBV6-6 CASSYTGRAAKETQYF TGTGCCAGCAGTTACACCGGGAGGGCCGCAAAAGAGACCCAGTACTTC
NA TRBJ2-5 few TRBV4-1 CASSIGQQETQYF TGCGCCAGCTCGATAGGGCAGCAAGAGACCCAGTACTTC
NA TRBJ2-3 few TRBV15 CATSRTDYTDTQYF TGTGCCACCAGCAGGACTGATTACACAGATACGCAGTATTTT
NA TRBJ2-3 few TRBV7-9 CASSETSPGARRYF TGTGCCAGCAGCGAAACCTCACCCGGGGCTAGGAGGTATTTT
NA TRBJ2-5 many TRBV7-6 CASSLNLRETQYF TGTGCCAGCAGCTTAAATCTTCGAGAGACCCAGTACTTC
NA TRBJ2-7 NA TRBV27 CASSLGLLNEQYF TGTGCCAGCAGTTTGGGACTCCTAAACGAGCAGTACTTC
NA TRBJ2-1 NA TRBV20-1 CSALSGNTYNEQFF TGCAGTGCTCTGTCCGGGAACACCTACAATGAGCAGTTCTTC
NA TRBJ2-7 NA TRBV9 CASSVSPRDGVYEQYF TGTGCCAGCAGCGTATCCCCACGGGACGGAGTCTACGAGCAGTACTTC
NA TRBJ2-3 once TRBV10-1 CASSAGGHTDTQYF TGCGCCAGCAGTGCGGGGGGCCACACAGATACGCAGTATTTT
NA TRBJ2-3 NA TRBV18 CASSPTGRDTQYF TGTGCCAGCTCACCGACAGGGAGGGATACGCAGTATTTT
TRBD2 TRBJ2-4 NA TRBV7-3 CASSVLGGAGEQYF TGTGCCAGCAGCGTACTCGGGGGAGCGGGGGAGCAGTACTTC
TRBD1 TRBJ2-7 NA TRBV3-1 CASSLAGGTGIAYEQYF TGTGCCAGCAGCCTCGCAGGAGGGACAGGGATAGCGTACGAGCAGTACTTC
TRBD2 TRBJ2-7 NA TRBV7-2 CASSLVLGTSGYEQYF TGTGCCAGCAGCTTAGTACTGGGGACTAGCGGCTACGAGCAGTACTTC
NA TRBJ1-5 NA TRBV28 CASDVYSNQPQHF TGTGCCAGCGACGTATATAGCAATCAGCCCCAGCATTTT
NA TRBJ2-1 NA TRBV5-1 CASSLDRDLDEQFF TGCGCCAGCAGCTTGGACAGGGACCTTGATGAGCAGTTCTTC
NA TRBJ2-4 NA TRBV20-1 CSARDLAKNIQYF TGCAGTGCTAGAGATCTAGCCAAAAACATTCAGTACTTC
TRBD1 TRBJ1-4 NA TRBV5-1 CASSLEQGGAKLFF TGCGCCAGCAGCTTGGAACAGGGGGGTGCAAAACTGTTTTTT
NA TRBJ1-5 once TRBV20-1 CSASRGGGQPQHF TGCAGTGCTAGTCGGGGGGGTGGTCAGCCCCAGCATTTT
NA TRBJ1-5 once TRBV20-1 CSASRARVQPQHF TGCAGTGCTAGCCGGGCGCGGGTTCAGCCCCAGCATTTT
NA TRBJ2-5 NA TRBV20-1 CSATSSGGRTRYETQYF TGCAGTGCTACCTCTTCAGGCGGTAGGACCCGGTATGAGACCCAGTACTTC
TRBD2 TRBJ2-7 NA TRBV28 CASRISGSSYEQYF TGTGCCAGCAGGATTAGCGGGAGCTCCTACGAGCAGTACTTC
NA TRBJ1-4 NA TRBV7-8 CASSLQDSGATNEKLFF TGTGCCAGCAGCTTACAGGACAGTGGAGCAACTAATGAAAAACTGTTTTTT